These T cell receptor beta chains were read from a single sample in a study of cytomegalovirus exposure and HLA in healthy donors. Some clones are missing from TCRdb's copy, which holds only in-frame ones; the method was immunoSEQ multiplex PCR. The sample carries over 150,000 clones, 80% to 90% recorded once. Sample: PBMCs. These TCRs come from a woman in her 30s in good health and CMV-seropositive. CDR3s include the opening cysteine and the closing phenylalanine or tryptophan. D genes are given only for firm matches. Expanded clones get a size class; other rows say once, few or many, or leave the size out.

size	length	D	J	V	CDR3	DNA
-	15	TRBD1	TRBJ1-2	TRBV19	CASSIDHAGGYGYTF	TGTGCCAGTAGTATAGATCACGCAGGGGGCTATGGCTACACCTTC
-	16	-	TRBJ1-5	TRBV27	CASSASQGEVYQPQHF	TGTGCCAGCAGCGCTTCCCAGGGCGAAGTTTATCAGCCCCAGCATTTT
-	14	TRBD1	TRBJ1-2	TRBV5-1	CASSPDGQGGVYTF	TGCGCCAGCAGCCCTGATGGACAGGGGGGTGTCTACACCTTC
-	14	-	TRBJ2-7	TRBV9	CASSVAAISGEQYF	TGTGCCAGCAGCGTAGCGGCCATTTCGGGTGAGCAGTACTTC
-	14	-	TRBJ1-2	TRBV28	CASSPGGGNYGYTF	TGTGCCAGCAGTCCGGGGGGTGGGAACTATGGCTACACCTTC
-	13	-	TRBJ2-1	TRBV5-1	CASSFTWGDEQFF	TGCGCCAGCAGCTTTACGTGGGGGGATGAGCAGTTCTTC
-	14	-	TRBJ1-4	TRBV4-2	CASRRQSTNEKLFF	TGTGCCAGCCGAAGACAGTCAACTAATGAAAAACTGTTTTTT
-	12	-	TRBJ1-4	TRBV29-1	CSAGGRREKLFF	TGCAGCGCGGGGGGGCGCCGAGAAAAACTGTTTTTT
-	16	TRBD2	TRBJ2-5	TRBV19	CASSIVSAGGVETQYF	TGTGCCAGTAGTATAGTTTCAGCGGGGGGGGTAGAGACCCAGTACTTC
-	13	-	TRBJ1-1	TRBV6-5	CASSLHPNTEAFF	TGTGCCAGCAGCTTACATCCTAACACTGAAGCTTTCTTT
-	10	-	TRBJ2-7	TRBV9	CASGGVEQYF	TGTGCCAGCGGCGGAGTCGAGCAGTACTTC
once	16	-	TRBJ2-1	TRBV15	CATSPWQGRTYNEQFF	TGTGCCACCAGCCCCTGGCAGGGAAGAACCTACAATGAGCAGTTCTTC